Following are 12 T cell receptor beta chains from one sample sequenced in a study of shared clonotypes between healthy human individuals. Some clones are missing from TCRdb's copy, which holds only in-frame ones; the method was immunoSEQ multiplex PCR. The sample consists of over 2 million clones, 95% of them appearing once. Sequenced input: naive CD4+ T cells sorted from blood. Subset defined: CD45RA+ positively selected. These receptors were collected from a man younger than 35 in good health.

The V gene is TRBV30, the J gene TRBJ1-5, with a weak D call TRBD1 (5 bases). V shed 2 bases and J shed 7 bases, with 12 bases lying between them. Germline CDR1 reads GTSNPN; CDR2 reads SVGIG (reference sequence). This CDR3 has 13 residues. The CDR3, as DNA: TGTGCCTGGAGTAGGAGCAGGGAGCAGCCCCAGCATTTT. Translating gives CAWSRSREQPQHF.

The chain is built from TRBV4-1 and TRBJ2-1; D might be TRBD2 (6 bases). The CDR3 extends over 14 amino acids. The germline V and J ends were trimmed by 0 bases and 8 bases, with 11 bases remaining between them. Germline lookup yields CDR1 MGHRA and CDR2 YSYEKL. The CDR3 reads CASSQDPLAHEQFF. The CDR3 DNA is TGCGCCAGCAGCCAAGATCCACTAGCCCATGAGCAGTTCTTC.

V usage is TRBV6-5 and J usage is TRBJ2-7; D may be TRBD1 (6 bases). CDR3 length: 14 residues. Trimming stripped 0 bases from V and 4 bases from J, with 10 bases between. Germline V gene sequence: CDR1 MNHEY, CDR2 SVGAGI. The CDR3 reads CASSYSKQGYEQYF. The CDR3 coding sequence is TGTGCCAGCAGTTACTCGAAACAGGGTTACGAGCAGTACTTC.

A remark on this clone: In the same sample, other DNA sequences code for this CDR3. The chain employs TRBV11-3 and TRBJ2-5, with a possible D match to TRBD2 (7 bases). The CDR3 runs 13 residues. The V and J ends lost 3 bases and 4 bases respectively, with 9 bases between them. CDR1 is SGHNT and CDR2 is YENEEA in the germline V gene. The CDR3 protein is CASSLGGGETQYF. The CDR3 DNA reads as TGTGCCAGCAGCTTGGGAGGGGGAGAGACCCAGTACTTC.

A note on this clone: The same CDR3 also results from other DNA sequences found in this sample. The chain carries TRBV5-1 and TRBJ2-2; D gene uncertain. The CDR3 extends over 14 amino acids. The germline V and J ends were trimmed by 5 bases and 0 bases, with 8 bases remaining between them. Germline CDR1 is SGHRS and CDR2 is YFSETQ. The CDR3 reads CASSTTPNTGELFF. CDR3 DNA: TGCGCCAGCAGTACGACACCGAACACCGGGGAGCTGTTTTTT.

This clone appeared a single time. This rearrangement joins TRBV29-1 to TRBJ1-1; no definite D call. The CDR3 has 13 residues. The germline V gene encodes CDR1 SQVTM and CDR2 ANQGSEA. V dropped 4 bases and J dropped 0 bases, with 9 bases sitting between them. CDR3 DNA: TGCAGCGTTGCCATTGGGGTGAACACTGAAGCTTTCTTT. Amino acids: CSVAIGVNTEAFF. The full variable domain, in which reference TRBV29-1 and TRBJ1-1 provide the parts outside the CDR3, is SAVISQKPSRDICQRGTSLTIQCQVDSQVTMMFWYRQQPGQSLTLIATANQGSEATYESGFVIDKFPISRPNLTFSTLTVSNMSPEDSSIYLCSVAIGVNTEAFFGQGTRLTVV.

The chain links TRBV6-5 to TRBJ1-3, with 7 bases identical to TRBD1. Trimming cost V 6 bases and J 4 bases; bases outside gene matches: 6. Germline assignment: CDR1 MNHEY and CDR2 SVGAGI. The CDR3 consists of 14 residues. The DNA for the CDR3 is TGTGCCAGCAGACAGACAGGGATCGGAAACACCATATATTTT. It codes for CASRQTGIGNTIYF.

This clone was counted a single time. The rearrangement uses TRBV19 and TRBJ1-1, with 7 nucleotides matching TRBD1. The CDR3 has 13 amino acids. J gave up 0 bases and V 7 bases, and 2 bases lay outside the gene matches. Germline CDR1 LNHDA, CDR2 SQIVND (reference sequence). CDR3 loop: CASMGQMNTEAFF. The CDR3 DNA is TGTGCCAGTATGGGACAGATGAACACTGAAGCTTTCTTT. Variable domain in full (rest from reference TRBV19 and TRBJ1-1): DGGITQSPKYLFRKEGQNVTLSCEQNLNHDAMYWYRQDPGQGLRLIYYSQIVNDFQKGDIAEGYSVSREKKESFPLTVTSAQKNPTAFYLCASMGQMNTEAFFGQGTRLTVV.

The chain combines TRBV2 with TRBJ2-5, with 8 bases aligning to TRBD2. The CDR3 totals 17 residues. Germline loops: CDR1 SNHLY, CDR2 FYNNEI. Trimming took 8 bases from V and 2 from J; bases not matched to a gene: 16. The CDR3 reads CASLAGSGGGLQETQYF. In nucleotides, the CDR3 is TGTGCCAGCCTCGCGGGCAGCGGGGGTGGGTTACAAGAGACCCAGTACTTC.

The genes are TRBV29-1 and TRBJ1-1, with D unclear. Germline loops: CDR1 SQVTM, CDR2 ANQGSEA. The CDR3 is 14 residues long. The germline V and J ends were trimmed by 0 bases and 6 bases, with 14 bases remaining between them. CDR3 nucleotides: TGCAGCGTTGAAGATACGGGGATTGTGGCTGAAGCTTTCTTT. Protein sequence: CSVEDTGIVAEAFF. The full variable domain, completed using reference TRBV29-1 and TRBJ1-1, is SAVISQKPSRDICQRGTSLTIQCQVDSQVTMMFWYRQQPGQSLTLIATANQGSEATYESGFVIDKFPISRPNLTFSTLTVSNMSPEDSSIYLCSVEDTGIVAEAFFGQGTRLTVV.

V gene TRBV5-6 combines with J gene TRBJ1-6; D is perhaps TRBD1 (5 bases). The CDR3 extends over 15 amino acids. V lost 3 bases and J lost 7, with 14 bases in between. Per germline, CDR1 SGHDT and CDR2 YYEEEE. CDR3 in DNA: TGTGCCAGCAGCTACCCCTGGGGGTCAAATTCACCCCTCCACTTT. Translated, it gives CASSYPWGSNSPLHF. The full variable domain, completed using reference TRBV5-6 and TRBJ1-6, is DAGVTQSPTHLIKTRGQQVTLRCSPKSGHDTVSWYQQALGQGPQFIFQYYEEEERQRGNFPDRFSGHQFPNYSSELNVNALLLGDSALYLCASSYPWGSNSPLHFGNGTRLTVT.

The chain couples TRBV5-1 to TRBJ1-6; 8 nucleotides align to TRBD1. The junction had 1 base not matched to a gene; V was cut back by 2 bases and J by 6 bases. CDR1 and CDR2 (germline): SGHRS, YFSETQ. This CDR3 is 14 amino acids long. The CDR3 loop reads CASSFQGANSPLHF. The CDR3 DNA sequence: TGCGCCAGCAGCTTTCAGGGGGCTAATTCACCCCTCCACTTT.